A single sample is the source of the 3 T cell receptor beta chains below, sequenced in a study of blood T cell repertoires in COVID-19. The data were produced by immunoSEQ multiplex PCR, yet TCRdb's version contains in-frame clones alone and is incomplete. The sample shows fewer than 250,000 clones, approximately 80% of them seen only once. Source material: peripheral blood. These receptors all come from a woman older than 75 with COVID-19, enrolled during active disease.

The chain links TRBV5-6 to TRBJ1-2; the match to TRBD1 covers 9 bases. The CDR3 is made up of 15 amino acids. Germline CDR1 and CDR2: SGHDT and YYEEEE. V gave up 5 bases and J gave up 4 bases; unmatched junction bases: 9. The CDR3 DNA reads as TGTGCCAGCAGTTTCCGGGACAGGGCCCCCTATGGCTACACCTTC. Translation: CASSFRDRAPYGYTF.

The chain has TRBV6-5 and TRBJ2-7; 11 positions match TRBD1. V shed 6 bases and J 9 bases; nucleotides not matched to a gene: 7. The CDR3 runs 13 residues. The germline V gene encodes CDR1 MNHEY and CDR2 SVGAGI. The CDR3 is CASRAGQGARQYV. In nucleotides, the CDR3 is TGTGCCAGCAGGGCAGGACAGGGGGCGCGGCAGTACGTC.

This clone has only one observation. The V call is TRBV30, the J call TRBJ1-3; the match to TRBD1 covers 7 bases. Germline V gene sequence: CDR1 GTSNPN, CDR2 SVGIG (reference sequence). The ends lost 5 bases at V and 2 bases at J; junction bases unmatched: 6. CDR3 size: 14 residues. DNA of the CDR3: TGTGCCTGGGGTCAGGGGGAACCTGGAAACACCATATATTTT. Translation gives CAWGQGEPGNTIYF.